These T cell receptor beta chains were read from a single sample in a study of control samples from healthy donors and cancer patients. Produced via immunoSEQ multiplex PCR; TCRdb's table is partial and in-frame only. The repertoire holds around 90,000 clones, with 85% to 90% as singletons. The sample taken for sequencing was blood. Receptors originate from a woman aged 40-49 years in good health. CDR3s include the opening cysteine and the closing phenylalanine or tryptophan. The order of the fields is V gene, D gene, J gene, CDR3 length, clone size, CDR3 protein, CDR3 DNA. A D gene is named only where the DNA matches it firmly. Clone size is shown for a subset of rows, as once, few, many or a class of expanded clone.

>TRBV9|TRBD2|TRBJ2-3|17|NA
CASSPRGVAWVTDTQYF
TGTGCCAGCAGCCCACGGGGGGTAGCCTGGGTCACAGATACGCAGTATTTT
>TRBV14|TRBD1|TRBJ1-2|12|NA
CASSQPQGDRTF
TGTGCCAGCAGTCAGCCCCAGGGGGATCGTACCTTC
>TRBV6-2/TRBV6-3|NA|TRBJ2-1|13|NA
CASSYSPLHEQFF
TGTGCCAGCAGTTACTCCCCACTCCATGAGCAGTTCTTC
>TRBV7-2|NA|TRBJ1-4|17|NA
CASSLEPAASTNEKLFF
TGTGCCAGCAGCTTAGAGCCAGCCGCTTCAACTAATGAAAAACTGTTTTTT
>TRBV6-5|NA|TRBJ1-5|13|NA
CASSLRGGQPQHF
TGTGCCAGCAGCCTCAGGGGAGGACAGCCCCAGCATTTT
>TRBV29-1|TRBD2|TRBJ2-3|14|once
CSVGGLATPDTQYF
TGCAGCGTTGGGGGACTAGCGACCCCAGATACGCAGTATTTT
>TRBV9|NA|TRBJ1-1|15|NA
CASSVGRVKETEAFF
TGTGCCAGCAGCGTAGGCAGGGTGAAGGAGACTGAAGCTTTCTTT
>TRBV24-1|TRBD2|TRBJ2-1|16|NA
CATSDLGAGGRREQFF
TGTGCCACCAGTGATTTAGGGGCCGGGGGGAGAAGGGAGCAGTTCTTC
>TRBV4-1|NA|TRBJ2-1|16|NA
CASSQEGLPPYNEQFF
TGCGCCAGCAGCCAAGAAGGCTTACCCCCGTACAATGAGCAGTTCTTC
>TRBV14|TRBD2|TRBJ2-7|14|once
CASSQTGGSYEQYF
TGTGCCAGCAGCCAGACGGGAGGCTCCTACGAGCAGTACTTC
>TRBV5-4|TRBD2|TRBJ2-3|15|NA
CASRPGGTSTDTQYF
TGTGCCAGCAGACCGGGGGGGACGAGCACAGATACGCAGTATTTT
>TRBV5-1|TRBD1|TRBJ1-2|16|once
CASSLTGGYSNYGYTF
TGCGCCAGCAGCTTGACAGGGGGCTATTCGAACTATGGCTACACCTTC
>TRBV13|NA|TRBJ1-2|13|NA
CASSFRGNYGYTF
TGTGCCAGCAGCTTCCGAGGTAACTATGGCTACACCTTC
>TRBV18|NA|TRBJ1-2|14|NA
CASSTGPPGYGYTF
TGTGCCAGCTCAACCGGACCTCCGGGGTATGGCTACACCTTC
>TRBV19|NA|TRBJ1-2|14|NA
CASSIGGGGYGYTF
TGTGCCAGTAGTATCGGGGGGGGCGGCTATGGCTACACCTTC
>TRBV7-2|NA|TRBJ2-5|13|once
CASSLGHRETQYF
TGTGCCAGCAGTCTGGGGCACAGGGAGACCCAGTACTTC
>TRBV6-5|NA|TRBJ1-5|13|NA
CASSWGDNQPQHF
TGTGCCAGCAGTTGGGGGGATAATCAGCCCCAGCATTTT
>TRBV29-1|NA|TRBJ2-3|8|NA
CSADTQYF
TGCAGCGCAGATACGCAGTATTTT
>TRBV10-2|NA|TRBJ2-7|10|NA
CASGSYEQYF
TGCGCCAGCGGTTCCTACGAGCAGTACTTC
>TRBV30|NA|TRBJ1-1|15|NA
CAWSNYGQRNTEAFF
TGTGCCTGGAGTAATTACGGACAGAGGAACACTGAAGCTTTCTTT
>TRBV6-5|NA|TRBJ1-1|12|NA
CASGLSNTEAFF
TGTGCCAGCGGACTGTCGAACACTGAAGCTTTCTTT
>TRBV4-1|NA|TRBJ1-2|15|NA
CASSQGHDRNYGYTF
TGCGCCAGCAGCCAAGGCCATGACAGAAACTATGGCTACACCTTC
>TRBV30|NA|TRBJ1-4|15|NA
CAWSVQRQKNEKLFF
TGTGCCTGGAGTGTCCAGAGACAGAAGAATGAAAAACTGTTTTTT
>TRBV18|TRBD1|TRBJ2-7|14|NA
CASSTGGIGNEQYF
TGTGCCAGCTCAACAGGGGGAATCGGCAACGAGCAGTACTTC
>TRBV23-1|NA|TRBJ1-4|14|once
CASSRGGLNEKLFF
TGCGCCAGCAGTAGGGGGGGCCTTAATGAAAAACTGTTTTTT
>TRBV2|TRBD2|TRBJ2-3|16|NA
CALSGLAGALTDTQYF
TGTGCCCTATCCGGACTAGCGGGGGCCCTCACAGATACGCAGTATTTT